Listed below are T cell receptor beta chains from one sample, sequenced in a study of blood T cell repertoires in COVID-19. Produced via immunoSEQ multiplex PCR; TCRdb's table is partial and in-frame only. The sample lists around 120,000 clones, roughly 90% occurring once. Sequenced input: peripheral blood. These receptors all come from a human donor in a cohort sampled during active COVID-19. The CDR3 runs from the conserved cysteine through the conserved F or W. D genes are given only for firm matches. Clone size is not always given. Where it is, it says once, few, many or a class for expanded clones.

v_gene	len	j_gene	abundance	d_gene	CDR3aa	CDR3nt
TRBV12-5	14	TRBJ2-1	-	-	CASGLTRSYNEQFF	TGTGCTAGTGGTTTAACCAGGTCCTACAATGAGCAGTTCTTC
TRBV7-9	11	TRBJ2-1	-	-	CASSYLNEQFF	TGTGCCAGCAGTTACCTAAATGAGCAGTTCTTC
TRBV11-3	14	TRBJ2-1	once	-	CASSLIDSYNEQFF	TGTGCCAGCAGCTTAATCGACAGCTACAATGAGCAGTTCTTC
TRBV28	14	TRBJ2-7	-	-	CASSLWADSYEQYF	TGTGCCAGCAGTTTATGGGCGGACTCCTACGAGCAGTACTTC
TRBV6-4	13	TRBJ2-1	once	-	CASSELPSNEQFF	TGTGCCAGCAGTGAACTTCCATCCAATGAGCAGTTCTTC
TRBV6-1	16	TRBJ2-7	-	TRBD2	CASSEASGLAGYEQYF	TGTGCCAGCAGTGAAGCGTCGGGTCTAGCGGGATACGAGCAGTACTTC
TRBV19	14	TRBJ1-1	-	TRBD1	CASTVTGVVTEAFF	TGTGCCAGTACCGTGACAGGGGTCGTCACTGAAGCTTTCTTT
TRBV24-1	15	TRBJ2-3	-	-	CATSDVSDLTDTQYF	TGTGCCACCAGTGATGTCAGCGATCTCACAGATACGCAGTATTTT
TRBV5-4	15	TRBJ1-4	-	TRBD1	CASSLPGQENEKLFF	TGTGCCAGCAGCTTACCGGGACAGGAGAATGAAAAACTGTTTTTT
TRBV7-6	16	TRBJ1-1	-	-	CASSLAVGGEVAEAFF	TGTGCCAGCAGCTTAGCGGTTGGGGGGGAGGTTGCTGAAGCTTTCTTT
TRBV7-9	16	TRBJ1-4	few	-	CASSGSRQPITEKLFF	TGTGCCAGCAGCGGAAGCAGACAGCCCATAACAGAAAAACTGTTTTTT
TRBV28	13	TRBJ1-5	-	TRBD1	CASRPTGASAQHF	TGTGCCAGCAGGCCGACAGGGGCCTCAGCCCAGCATTTT
TRBV5-4	13	TRBJ1-2	-	TRBD1	CASTVTGVWSYTF	TGTGCCAGCACCGTAACAGGGGTTTGGAGCTACACCTTC
TRBV14	14	TRBJ1-6	once	TRBD1	CASSQDGQGRPLHF	TGTGCCAGCAGCCAAGATGGACAGGGAAGACCCCTCCACTTT
TRBV9	16	TRBJ2-2	-	TRBD2	CASSVVAGGSTGELFF	TGTGCCAGCAGCGTAGTGGCGGGGGGCAGTACCGGGGAGCTGTTTTTT
TRBV30	18	TRBJ1-1	-	TRBD1	CAWSVRRGTGTLGTEAFF	TGTGCCTGGAGTGTACGCCGCGGGACAGGGACGTTGGGCACTGAAGCTTTCTTT
TRBV5-1	19	TRBJ2-7	-	TRBD1	CASSLVPFRQGQWVGEQYF	TGCGCCAGCAGCTTGGTTCCTTTTCGGCAGGGACAGTGGGTTGGCGAGCAGTACTTC
TRBV5-4	14	TRBJ2-1	-	-	CASSGPRAAHEQFF	TGTGCCAGCAGCGGACCTAGAGCGGCCCATGAGCAGTTCTTC
TRBV6-5	13	TRBJ2-5	once	-	CASTHRRGETQYF	TGTGCCAGCACCCACAGGCGTGGAGAGACCCAGTACTTC
TRBV11-2	16	TRBJ1-1	-	-	CASSLGLSTGTYEAFF	TGTGCCAGCAGCTTAGGACTATCCACAGGGACCTATGAAGCTTTCTTT
TRBV19	13	TRBJ1-5	-	-	CASSTGTRQPQHF	TGTGCCAGTAGTACGGGGACACGTCAGCCCCAGCATTTT
TRBV5-1	14	TRBJ1-2	-	-	CASSLNTGNYGYTF	TGCGCCAGCAGCCTCAACACAGGGAACTATGGCTACACCTTC
TRBV5-1	15	TRBJ2-1	-	-	CASSLAVSSYNEQFF	TGCGCCAGCAGCTTGGCCGTCAGCTCCTACAATGAGCAGTTCTTC
TRBV28	16	TRBJ1-5	-	-	CASSLLGGDINQPQHF	TGTGCCAGCAGTTTGCTGGGAGGGGACATTAATCAGCCCCAGCATTTT
TRBV23-1	17	TRBJ1-4	-	TRBD1	CASSPAGQGRLSEKLFF	TGCGCCAGCAGTCCCGCCGGACAGGGGAGACTTAGCGAAAAACTGTTTTTT
TRBV18	15	TRBJ2-7	-	-	CASSSIPGQSYEQYF	TGTGCCAGCTCATCGATTCCGGGACAAAGTTACGAGCAGTACTTC
TRBV3-1/TRBV3-2	15	TRBJ2-2	-	-	CASTLRGENTGELFF	TGTGCCAGTACCCTTCGCGGGGAGAACACCGGGGAGCTGTTTTTT
TRBV6-4	15	TRBJ2-2	-	TRBD2	CASQFTSGVTGELFF	TGTGCCAGCCAATTCACTAGCGGGGTCACCGGGGAGCTGTTTTTT
TRBV4-2	12	TRBJ1-1	few	-	CASSHRETEAFF	TGTGCCAGCAGCCATCGGGAGACTGAAGCTTTCTTT
TRBV6-5	15	TRBJ2-1	once	TRBD1	CASSYFGQGDNEQFF	TGTGCCAGCAGTTACTTCGGACAGGGGGACAATGAGCAGTTCTTC
TRBV15	14	TRBJ2-5	-	TRBD1	CATSRDRGKETQYF	TGTGCCACCAGCAGGGACAGGGGAAAAGAGACCCAGTACTTC
TRBV6-5	12	TRBJ1-2	-	-	CASTVSFYGYTF	TGTGCCAGCACGGTCTCCTTCTATGGCTACACCTTC
TRBV28	16	TRBJ2-2	-	-	CASSLGGGGNTGELFF	TGTGCCAGCAGTTTAGGGGGAGGGGGTAACACCGGGGAGCTGTTTTTT
TRBV3-1/TRBV3-2	14	TRBJ1-5	-	-	CASSQAGDSQPQHF	TGTGCCAGCAGCCAGGCAGGGGATAGTCAGCCCCAGCATTTT
TRBV6-6	14	TRBJ2-7	-	-	CASSRTRSNYEQYF	TGTGCCAGCAGCCGGACACGGAGCAACTACGAGCAGTACTTC
TRBV5-1	14	TRBJ1-2	-	-	CASSSALTVDGYTF	TGCGCCAGCAGCTCCGCCTTGACAGTGGATGGCTACACCTTC
TRBV27	14	TRBJ2-7	once	-	CASSLQPVGGEQYF	TGTGCCAGCAGTCTCCAACCAGTGGGGGGCGAGCAGTACTTC
TRBV9	16	TRBJ2-1	-	TRBD2	CASSVGGREELNEQFF	TGTGCCAGCAGCGTAGGGGGGCGGGAGGAACTCAATGAGCAGTTCTTC
TRBV7-2	14	TRBJ2-1	-	-	CASSGEVLAGEQFF	TGTGCCAGCAGCGGGGAGGTACTAGCAGGCGAGCAGTTCTTC
TRBV9	15	TRBJ2-7	-	TRBD2	CASSVGTSRAYEQYF	TGTGCCAGCAGCGTAGGGACTAGCCGAGCCTACGAGCAGTACTTC
TRBV6-5	15	TRBJ2-3	-	TRBD2	CASSYIAGSTDTQYF	TGTGCCAGCAGTTACATAGCGGGCAGCACAGATACGCAGTATTTT
TRBV25-1	16	TRBJ2-1	once	TRBD2	CASSERGLAGVNEQFF	TGTGCCAGCAGTGAAAGGGGACTAGCGGGAGTGAATGAGCAGTTCTTC
TRBV7-6	14	TRBJ2-5	-	TRBD1	CASSRDRGEETQYF	TGTGCCAGCAGCCGGGACAGGGGGGAAGAGACCCAGTACTTC
TRBV12-5	16	TRBJ2-7	-	TRBD2	CASGLVYGGAVFEQYF	TGTGCTAGTGGTTTGGTATACGGGGGGGCCGTTTTCGAGCAGTACTTC
TRBV5-1	17	TRBJ2-1	-	TRBD2	CASRPGTSGSIYNEQFF	TGCGCCAGCAGGCCTGGGACTAGCGGGAGTATCTACAATGAGCAGTTCTTC
TRBV24-1	15	TRBJ2-5	-	-	CATSDLKASGVTQYF	TGTGCCACCAGTGATTTGAAGGCCTCCGGGGTGACCCAGTACTTC
TRBV28	18	TRBJ2-3	-	TRBD2	CASSSLAGAPLRTDTQYF	TGTGCCAGCAGTTCCCTAGCGGGAGCCCCACTTAGGACAGATACGCAGTATTTT
TRBV7-9	15	TRBJ2-2	-	TRBD1	CASSVRQGGTGELFF	TGTGCCAGCAGCGTAAGACAGGGGGGCACCGGGGAGCTGTTTTTT
TRBV14	16	TRBJ2-4	-	-	CASSQDRGQAKNIQYF	TGTGCCAGCAGCCAAGATCGGGGACAAGCCAAAAACATTCAGTACTTC
TRBV11-2	17	TRBJ2-1	-	TRBD1	CASSLATGTGAYNEQFF	TGTGCCAGCAGCTTAGCCACCGGGACAGGGGCCTACAATGAGCAGTTCTTC
TRBV7-8	14	TRBJ2-7	-	TRBD2	CASRTSGSSYEQYF	TGTGCCAGCAGAACTAGCGGGAGCTCCTACGAGCAGTACTTC
TRBV21-1	15	TRBJ1-2	once	-	CASSKNDSTNYGYTF	TGTGCCAGCAGCAAAAATGACAGTACTAACTATGGCTACACCTTC
TRBV5-1	14	TRBJ2-5	-	TRBD1	CASSLATGRETQYF	TGCGCCAGCAGCTTGGCGACAGGGCGCGAGACCCAGTACTTC
TRBV7-9	15	TRBJ2-7	-	TRBD1	CASTHDRVGSYEQYF	TGTGCCAGCACCCACGACAGGGTGGGCTCATACGAGCAGTACTTC